These 14 T cell receptor beta chains originate from one sample sequenced in a study of CD8+CD57+ T cells in acquired aplastic anemia. The authors sequenced patients whose flow cytometry had shown CD8+CD57+ cell expansion. The use of genomic DNA as template underpinned the TCR beta VDJ and CDR3 profiling. Each CDR3 protein gets one entry after TCRdb re-called the reads with MiXCR. Among about 150,000 distinct CDR3 sequences listed, about 48% were seen once. The source material was sorted CD4+, CD8+, or CD8+CD57+ T cells (not recorded which) from PBMCs. The receptors stem from a human donor with aplastic anemia.

This clonotype was seen many times. This chain links TRBV5-1 with TRBJ1-2; 11 bases map to TRBD1. Losses at the gene ends were 3 bases for V and 2 bases for J; bases not matched to a gene: 6. Germline CDR1 and CDR2: SGHRS and YFSETQ. CDR3 length: 16 residues. This CDR3 is CASSSPGQGENYGYTF. CDR3 bases: TGCGCCAGCAGCTCCCCGGGACAGGGGGAGAACTATGGCTACACCTTC.

The chain is built from TRBV20-1 and TRBJ2-7; TRBD1 agrees at 7 bases. Looked up from germline, CDR1 is DFQATT and CDR2 is SNEGSKA (reference sequence). The CDR3 runs 13 residues. V gave up 4 bases and J gave up 2 bases; unmatched junction bases: 5. CDR3 bases: TGCAGTGCTAAGGGACAGTCCACCTACGAGCAGTACTTC. Its translation is CSAKGQSTYEQYF.

This chain links TRBV10-3 with TRBJ1-1; no firm D call. Between the trimmed V and J ends, which lost 9 bases and 10 bases, there was a span of 21 bases. Germline assignment: CDR1 ENHRY and CDR2 SYGVKD. The CDR3 is 13 amino acids. DNA of the CDR3: TGTGCCATTAAAGGTCATGGACCGTCCGGAGCTTTCTTT. Residues: CAIKGHGPSGAFF.

This clonotype was picked up many times. The V gene is TRBV20-1, the J gene TRBJ2-1; TRBD2 aligns across 14 bases. V was pared by 6 bases and J by 8 bases, with 9 bases of the junction left unmatched. The germline CDR1 and CDR2 sequences are DFQATT and SNEGSKA (reference sequence). This CDR3 is 15 amino acids long. Here the CDR3 reads CSADGTSGSLDEQFF. The CDR3, as DNA: TGCAGTGCCGATGGGACTAGCGGGAGTTTGGATGAGCAGTTCTTC.

The DNA for the CDR3 is TGTGCCAGCAGTTCGGGGATTCCCCCGGAAAAACTGTTTTTT. It translates to CASSSGIPPEKLFF. The chain links TRBV27 to TRBJ1-4; D remains unclear. Germline CDR1 and CDR2: MNHEY and SMNVEV (reference sequence). Trimming pared 4 bases from V and 8 bases from J, leaving 14 bases between. The CDR3 runs 14 residues. Using reference TRBV27 and TRBJ1-4 for the parts outside the CDR3, the full variable domain is EAQVTQNPRYLITVTGKKLTVTCSQNMNHEYMSWYRQDPGLGLRQIYYSMNVEVTDKGDVPEGYKVSRKEKRNFPLILESPSPNQTSLYFCASSSGIPPEKLFFGSGTQLSVL.

The rearrangement uses TRBV15 and TRBJ2-7; D is perhaps TRBD2 (5 bases). Trimming stripped 3 bases from V and 5 bases from J, with 17 bases between. The V gene's germline CDR1 is LNHNV and CDR2 YYDKDF (reference sequence). CDR3 size: 15 residues. This CDR3 reads CATSRADFNDDEQYF. In DNA form, the CDR3 reads TGTGCCACCAGCAGGGCGGACTTCAATGATGACGAGCAGTACTTC.

V gene TRBV7-8 combines with J gene TRBJ2-7; D is uncertain. V was trimmed by 5 bases and J by 4 bases, leaving 9 bases between them. The CDR3 covers 12 residues. Looked up from germline, CDR1 is SGHVS and CDR2 is FQNEAQ. The CDR3 sequence: CASSPARYEQYF. Written as DNA, the CDR3 is TGTGCCAGCAGCCCCGCGAGATACGAGCAGTACTTC. Looking up the rest from reference TRBV7-8 and TRBJ2-7 gives the full variable domain: GAGVSQSPRYKVAKRGQDVALRCDPISGHVSLFWYQQALGQGPEFLTYFQNEAQLDKSGLPSDRFFAERPEGSVSTLKIQRTQQEDSAVYLCASSPARYEQYFGPGTRLTVT.

The V and J genes are TRBV29-1 and TRBJ2-1, with 7 bases lining up with TRBD2. V trimming: 2 bases; J trimming: 7 bases; junction bases outside the gene matches: 8. CDR3 length: 14 residues. CDR1 is SQVTM, CDR2 ANQGSEA, per germline. The CDR3 is CSVERATSRNEQFF. CDR3 nucleotides: TGCAGCGTTGAACGCGCGACTAGCAGGAATGAGCAGTTCTTC.

This clonotype occurred once. V gene TRBV19 combines with J gene TRBJ1-2; 9 positions match TRBD1. The trim removed 3 bases at V and 6 bases at J, leaving 8 bases unmatched. This CDR3 comprises 15 residues. CDR1 is LNHDA and CDR2 is SQIVND in the germline V gene (reference sequence). For the CDR3, the DNA is TGTGCCAGTAGTATTGACAGGGGGAGTATAGATGGCTACACCTTC. Protein: CASSIDRGSIDGYTF. The complete variable domain, with remaining parts taken from reference TRBV19 and TRBJ1-2, reads DGGITQSPKYLFRKEGQNVTLSCEQNLNHDAMYWYRQDPGQGLRLIYYSQIVNDFQKGDIAEGYSVSREKKESFPLTVTSAQKNPTAFYLCASSIDRGSIDGYTFGSGTRLTVV.

The chain joins TRBV30 to TRBJ2-3, with 10 bases that match TRBD1. Germline V gene sequence: CDR1 GTSNPN, CDR2 SVGIG (reference sequence). V trimming: 4 bases; J trimming: 5 bases; junction bases outside the gene matches: 9. This CDR3 is built from 15 residues. The CDR3 DNA is TGTGCCTGGAATCGCGGGACAGGGGATGAAGATACGCAGTATTTT. It specifies CAWNRGTGDEDTQYF.

The chain carries TRBV7-3 and TRBJ2-2, with D possibly TRBD2 on 5 matching bases. V was shortened by 7 bases and J by 0 bases, with 15 bases between the two germline ends. The CDR3 is made up of 16 amino acids. Germline V gene data show CDR1 as SGHTA and CDR2 as FQGTGA. CDR3 sequence: CASIPGPDSNTGELFF. DNA for the CDR3: TGTGCCAGCATCCCTGGGCCGGACTCGAACACCGGGGAGCTGTTTTTT.

In its sample, this clonotype was seen many times. The V and J genes are TRBV10-1 and TRBJ2-7; 9 nucleotides agree with TRBD1. The V gene's germline CDR1 is WNHNN and CDR2 SYGVQD (reference sequence). This CDR3 contains 15 residues. V lost 1 base and J lost 6; bases outside the gene matches: 7. Here the CDR3 DNA reads TGCGCCAGCAGTGAGTTCCGGGACAGGGCCTTCGAGCAGTACTTC. Amino acid sequence: CASSEFRDRAFEQYF.

The rearrangement joins TRBV5-6 to TRBJ1-6; 9 bases align to TRBD1. Germline lookup yields CDR1 SGHDT and CDR2 YYEEEE. V was pared by 3 bases and J by 12 bases, with 4 bases of the junction left unmatched. The CDR3 covers 13 residues. This CDR3 reads CASSSGTGLPLHF. The CDR3 nucleotides read TGTGCCAGCAGCTCCGGGACAGGGCTACCCCTCCACTTT. The whole variable domain, remainder taken from reference TRBV5-6 and TRBJ1-6, is DAGVTQSPTHLIKTRGQQVTLRCSPKSGHDTVSWYQQALGQGPQFIFQYYEEEERQRGNFPDRFSGHQFPNYSSELNVNALLLGDSALYLCASSSGTGLPLHFGNGTRLTVT.

The chain joins TRBV24-1 to TRBJ2-6, with D tentatively TRBD1 (5 bases). The CDR3 is 16 amino acids. V lost 6 bases, J lost 1 base, and 12 bases lay in between. Germline-derived CDR1 and CDR2 are KGHDR and SFDVKD. The CDR3 region has the DNA TGTGCCACCAGTCCAGGGATCGCTTCTGGGGCCAACGTCCTGACTTTC. It specifies CATSPGIASGANVLTF.